A selection of T cell receptor beta chains follows, all from one sample in a study of CD8 T cells in ankylosing spondylitis. TCRdb ran MiXCR on the 5' RACE reads and lists one entry per CDR3 protein. The table shows 100,000 to 150,000 distinct CDR3 sequences, with 9.5% to 12% occurring only once. Material: blood, either unsorted or a sorted T cell fraction (not recorded which). These TCRs come from a female donor with ankylosing spondylitis or in good health (not recorded which). The conserved cysteine and the conserved F or W are not part of the CDR3 here.

v_gene: TRBV7-9
j_gene: TRBJ1-1
CDR3aa: ATTQSENTEAF

v_gene: TRBV24-1
j_gene: TRBJ2-3
CDR3aa: ATSHDVQASTDTQY

v_gene: TRBV24-1
j_gene: TRBJ2-6
CDR3aa: ATSDSSAGANVLT

v_gene: TRBV5-1
j_gene: TRBJ1-1
CDR3aa: ASSPGQTNTEAF

v_gene: TRBV4-1
j_gene: TRBJ2-7
CDR3aa: ASSQERGPLEQY

v_gene: TRBV6-4
j_gene: TRBJ2-2
CDR3aa: ASSDLYTGELF

v_gene: TRBV29-1
j_gene: TRBJ2-1
CDR3aa: SVEGVESGSYNEQF

v_gene: TRBV21-1
j_gene: TRBJ2-1
CDR3aa: ASSTRAYNEQF

v_gene: TRBV13
j_gene: TRBJ1-1
CDR3aa: ASSRGRPNTEAF

v_gene: TRBV18
j_gene: TRBJ1-2
CDR3aa: ASSPPSRAPSYGYT

v_gene: TRBV5-1
j_gene: TRBJ2-1
CDR3aa: ASRGLAGGDEQF

v_gene: TRBV27
j_gene: TRBJ1-1
CDR3aa: ASSPWGMNTEAF

v_gene: TRBV7-2
j_gene: TRBJ2-3
CDR3aa: ASSFRESDTQY

v_gene: TRBV7-2
j_gene: TRBJ2-5
CDR3aa: ASSLDGPGLRAQY

v_gene: TRBV29-1
j_gene: TRBJ2-3
CDR3aa: SVPDGGTDTQY

v_gene: TRBV5-1
j_gene: TRBJ1-1
CDR3aa: ASSIDSSGGTEAF

v_gene: TRBV29-1
j_gene: TRBJ2-5
CDR3aa: SVQNRETQY

v_gene: TRBV3-1
j_gene: TRBJ1-1
CDR3aa: ASSQGEGGSTEAF

v_gene: TRBV5-1
j_gene: TRBJ2-3
CDR3aa: ASSRGLAARTDTQY

v_gene: TRBV30
j_gene: TRBJ2-3
CDR3aa: AWSVPGDMSTDTQY

v_gene: TRBV29-1
j_gene: TRBJ2-7
CDR3aa: SALGQTYEQY

v_gene: TRBV19
j_gene: TRBJ1-5
CDR3aa: ASSIGASNQPQH

v_gene: TRBV29-1
j_gene: TRBJ1-1
CDR3aa: SLRAGTEAF